What follows are 4 T cell receptor beta chains derived from one specimen sequenced in a study of blood T cell repertoires in COVID-19. Repertoires were generated with immunoSEQ multiplex PCR, while TCRdb's copy carries only in-frame clones and drops some. The repertoire holds around 300,000 clones, with roughly 84% as singletons. The sample consisted of peripheral blood. The source is a man between 50 and 59 years old with active or convalescent COVID-19.

The table lists this clone with a count of one. The V and J genes are TRBV5-1 and TRBJ2-1, with TRBD2 matching over 7 bases. CDR3 length equals 14 residues. The trim removed 4 bases at V and 9 bases at J, leaving 10 bases unmatched. Germline loops: CDR1 SGHRS, CDR2 YFSETQ. This CDR3 is CASSPGTKTIEQFF. CDR3 DNA sequence: TGCGCCAGCAGCCCCGGGACTAAAACAATTGAGCAGTTCTTC.

The CDR3 reads CSVGDRPGNTIYF. The CDR3 DNA sequence: TGCAGCGTTGGGGACAGGCCTGGAAACACCATATATTTT. V gene TRBV29-1 combines with J gene TRBJ1-3; 8 bases map to TRBD1. Germline lookup yields CDR1 SQVTM and CDR2 ANQGSEA. The CDR3 sequence is 13 residues long. The J segment lost 2 bases and the V segment lost 4 bases, leaving 1 base of the junction unmatched.

V and J are TRBV5-4 and TRBJ1-1; D remains unclear. Germline V lookup: CDR1 SGHNT, CDR2 YYREEE (reference sequence). The length of the CDR3 is 13 residues. V was clipped by 4 bases and J by 2 bases, with 9 bases between them. CDR3 sequence: CASSTGLNTEAFF. The CDR3 nucleotides read TGTGCCAGCAGCACCGGACTTAACACTGAAGCTTTCTTT.

The rearrangement uses TRBV11-1 and TRBJ2-3; TRBD2 matches 10 bases. CDR3 size: 16 residues. Looked up from germline, CDR1 is SGHAT and CDR2 is FQDESV (reference sequence). Trimming took 3 bases from V and 2 from J; bases not matched to a gene: 5. The CDR3 reads CASSLPAGGPTDTQYF. The CDR3 bases are TGTGCCAGCAGCTTGCCAGCGGGAGGGCCCACAGATACGCAGTATTTT. The full variable domain, completed using reference TRBV11-1 and TRBJ2-3, is EAEVAQSPRYKITEKSQAVAFWCDPISGHATLYWYRQILGQGPELLVQFQDESVVDDSQLPKDRFSAERLKGVDSTLKIQPAELGDSAMYLCASSLPAGGPTDTQYFGPGTRLTVL.